This TCR beta chain stems from a study of OX40 agonist ivuxolimab in advanced cancers. About the study: An anti-OX40 (CD134) antibody with agonistic activity, ivuxolimab, was administered to patients. Cohort: about 80% men, mean age approximately 64, aged about 20 to 90.

Using immunoSEQ multiplex PCR, the repertoire was profiled, and TCRdb retains in-frame clones only, with some absent. The repertoire holds under 20,000 clones, with 70% to 90% as singletons. The ends lost 1 base at V and 5 bases at J; junction bases unmatched: 7. Germline-derived CDR1 and CDR2 are LNHDA and SQIVND (reference sequence). The CDR3 extends over 15 amino acids. V gene TRBV19 combines with J gene TRBJ1-1, with 7 bases lining up with TRBD1. The clonotype originates from an adult with an advanced solid tumor such as melanoma, head and neck, liver or kidney cancer. Sequencing used CD4+ or CD8+ T cells sorted from blood, obtained in a trial of the OX40 agonist ivuxolimab. CDR3 sequence reads: CASSIVTGRGTEAFF. The DNA of the CDR3 is TGTGCCAGTAGTATAGTGACAGGGAGGGGAACTGAAGCTTTCTTT.